This T cell receptor beta chain emerged from a study of breast tumors, draining lymph nodes, adjacent tissues. General study findings and limits: The lymph node origin of tumor T cells was framed as consistent with a hypothesis, not demonstrated. Compared with lymph nodes, tumors were less diverse; compared with nontumor tissue, more. Data fit most tumor T cells coming from lymph node, expanding in tumor.

The CDR3 runs 13 residues. V was trimmed by 2 bases and J by 0 bases, leaving 4 bases between them. From germline, CDR1 is ENHRY and CDR2 SYGVKD. This clonotype has only a few counts. Antigen specificity is unknown. TCRdb fed the multiplex PCR reads into MiXCR, producing one record per CDR3 protein. The table lists fewer than 200,000 distinct CDR3 sequences, about 33% of them singletons. Samples came from axillary lymph nodes draining the breast cancer. Sequencing was performed on axillary lymph node tissue. The chain employs TRBV10-3 and TRBJ1-1; D is uncertain. This TCR came from a female donor with breast cancer. Some clones in this sample may be carry-over from other donors' samples. The CDR3 DNA reads as TGTGCCATCAGTGAGGTGATGAACACTGAAGCTTTCTTT. It translates to CAISEVMNTEAFF.